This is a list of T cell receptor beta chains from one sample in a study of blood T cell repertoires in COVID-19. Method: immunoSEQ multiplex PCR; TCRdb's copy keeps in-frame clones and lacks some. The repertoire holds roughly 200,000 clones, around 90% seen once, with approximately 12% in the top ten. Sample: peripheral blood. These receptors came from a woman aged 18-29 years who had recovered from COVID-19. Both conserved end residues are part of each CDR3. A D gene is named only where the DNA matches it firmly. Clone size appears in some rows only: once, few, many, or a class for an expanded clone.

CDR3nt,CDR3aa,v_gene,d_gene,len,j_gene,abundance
TGTGCCAGCAGTTACTCGGGAGCTAGCACAGATACGCAGTATTTT,CASSYSGASTDTQYF,TRBV6-5,-,15,TRBJ2-3,-
TGCGCCAGCAGCCAAGAATGGAGCAGGGCGAAGACCCAGTACTTC,CASSQEWSRAKTQYF,TRBV4-3,-,15,TRBJ2-5,-
TGTGCCAGTAGTTTAGACACCGCAGCCTACGAGCAGTACTTC,CASSLDTAAYEQYF,TRBV19,-,14,TRBJ2-7,-
TGTGCCACCAGCAGACGAACAGGGGAAGAGACCCAGTACTTC,CATSRRTGEETQYF,TRBV15,TRBD1,14,TRBJ2-5,-
TGTGCCAGCAGTGATTCACCTTCTAGCTCCTATAATTCACCCCTCCACTTT,CASSDSPSSSYNSPLHF,TRBV25-1,-,17,TRBJ1-6,few
TGTGCCAGCAGCTTACTAGCGGGGCTTGGTGCAGATACGCAGTATTTT,CASSLLAGLGADTQYF,TRBV7-2,TRBD2,16,TRBJ2-3,once
TGTGCCAGCAGCTTTGCCCAGGGGGCCCGGTGGAACAATGAGCAGTTCTTC,CASSFAQGARWNNEQFF,TRBV5-5,TRBD1,17,TRBJ2-1,once
TGTGCCAGTCCCGGAGGACTATCTCTCAGCACAGATACGCAGTATTTT,CASPGGLSLSTDTQYF,TRBV7-2,-,16,TRBJ2-3,-
TGCGCCAGCAGCTTGGCCAGCGGGACTCCCTACGAGCAGTACTTC,CASSLASGTPYEQYF,TRBV5-1,TRBD2,15,TRBJ2-7,-
TGTGCCAGCACCTCGACAGAACCGCAGTTCTTC,CASTSTEPQFF,TRBV2,-,11,TRBJ2-1,-
TGCGCCAGCAGCCAAGATGGAGGTAATGGCTACACCTTC,CASSQDGGNGYTF,TRBV4-3,-,13,TRBJ1-2,-
TGTGCCAGCAGTGCGGACAGGGGAGGACACGAGCAGTACTTC,CASSADRGGHEQYF,TRBV27,TRBD1,14,TRBJ2-7,-
TGTGCCAGCAGCTTGGCGACAGGAGCTAACTATGGCTACACCTTC,CASSLATGANYGYTF,TRBV7-9,-,15,TRBJ1-2,-
TGTGCCTGGAGTGTACGGCAGGGCAGCGGCTACACCTTC,CAWSVRQGSGYTF,TRBV30,-,13,TRBJ1-2,-
TGTGCCAGCAGTTCCCGGACAGGGGGCGACGAGCAGTACTTC,CASSSRTGGDEQYF,TRBV28,TRBD1,14,TRBJ2-7,-
TGTGCCAGCAGTTCGCCGACAGCGACCAATCAGCCCCAGCATTTT,CASSSPTATNQPQHF,TRBV28,-,15,TRBJ1-5,-
TGCGCCAGCAGCCTGTCCGGCGGGTGGCGGGAGGGCTACTACGAGCAGTACTTC,CASSLSGGWREGYYEQYF,TRBV4-1,TRBD2,18,TRBJ2-7,-
TGTGCCAGCAGCTTTGTTTCGGGGAGCAATCAGCCCCAGCATTTT,CASSFVSGSNQPQHF,TRBV5-5,-,15,TRBJ1-5,once
TGCAGCGTTGAGGGAACTAGCGGGAACTTCTACGAGCAGTACTTC,CSVEGTSGNFYEQYF,TRBV29-1,TRBD2,15,TRBJ2-7,-
TGTGCCAGCAGCGCACAGGGGTACAGGTTCTACGAGCAGTACTTC,CASSAQGYRFYEQYF,TRBV13,TRBD1,15,TRBJ2-7,few
TGTGCCAGCAGCTTAAACAGGGGGCGGCTCACTGAAGCTTTCTTT,CASSLNRGRLTEAFF,TRBV13,TRBD1,15,TRBJ1-1,-
TGTGCCAGCAGTTCCCGGACTAGCGGGCTGTGGGAGCAGTTCTTC,CASSSRTSGLWEQFF,TRBV6-5,TRBD2,15,TRBJ2-1,-